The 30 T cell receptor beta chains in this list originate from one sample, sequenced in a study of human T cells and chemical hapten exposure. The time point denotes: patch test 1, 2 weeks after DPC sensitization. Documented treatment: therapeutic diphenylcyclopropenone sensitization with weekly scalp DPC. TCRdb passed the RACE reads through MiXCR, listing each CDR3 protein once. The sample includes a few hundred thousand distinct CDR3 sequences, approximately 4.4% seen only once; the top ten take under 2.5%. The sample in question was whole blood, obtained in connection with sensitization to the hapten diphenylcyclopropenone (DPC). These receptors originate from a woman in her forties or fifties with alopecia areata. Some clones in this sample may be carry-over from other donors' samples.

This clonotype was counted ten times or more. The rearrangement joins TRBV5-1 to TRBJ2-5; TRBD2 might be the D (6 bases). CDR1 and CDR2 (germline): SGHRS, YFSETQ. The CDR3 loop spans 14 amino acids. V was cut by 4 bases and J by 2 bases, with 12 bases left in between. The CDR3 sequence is CASSPTAGQETQYF. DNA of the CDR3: TGCGCCAGCAGCCCCACGGCGGGGCAAGAGACCCAGTACTTC.

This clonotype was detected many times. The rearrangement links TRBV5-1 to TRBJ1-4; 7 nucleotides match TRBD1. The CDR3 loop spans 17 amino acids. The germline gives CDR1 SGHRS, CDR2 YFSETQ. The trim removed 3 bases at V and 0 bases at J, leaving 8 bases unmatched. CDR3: CASSSGTVTATNEKLFF. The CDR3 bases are TGCGCCAGCAGCTCGGGGACAGTAACTGCAACTAATGAAAAACTGTTTTTT.

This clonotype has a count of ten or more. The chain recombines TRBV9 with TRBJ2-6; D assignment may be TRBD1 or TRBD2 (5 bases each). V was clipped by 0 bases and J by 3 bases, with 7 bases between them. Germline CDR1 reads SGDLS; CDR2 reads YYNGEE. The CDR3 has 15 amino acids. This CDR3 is CASSVGGDGANVLTF. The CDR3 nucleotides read TGTGCCAGCAGCGTAGGAGGGGATGGGGCCAACGTCCTGACTTTC.

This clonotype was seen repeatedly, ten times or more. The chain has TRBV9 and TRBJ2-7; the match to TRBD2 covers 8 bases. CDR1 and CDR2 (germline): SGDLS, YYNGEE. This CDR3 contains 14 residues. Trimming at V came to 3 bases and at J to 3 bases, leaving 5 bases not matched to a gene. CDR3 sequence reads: CASSGGGPYYEQYF. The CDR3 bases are TGTGCCAGCAGCGGCGGGGGGCCTTACTACGAGCAGTACTTC.

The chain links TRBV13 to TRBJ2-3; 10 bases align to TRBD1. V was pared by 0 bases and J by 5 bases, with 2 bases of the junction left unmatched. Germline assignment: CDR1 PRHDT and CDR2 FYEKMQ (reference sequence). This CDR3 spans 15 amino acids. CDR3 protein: CASSLGGQGGDTQYF. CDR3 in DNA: TGTGCCAGCAGCTTAGGCGGACAGGGGGGAGATACGCAGTATTTT. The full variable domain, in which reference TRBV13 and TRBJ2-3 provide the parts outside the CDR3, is AAGVIQSPRHLIKEKRETATLKCYPIPRHDTVYWYQQGPGQDPQFLISFYEKMQSDKGSIPDRFSAQQFSDYHSELNMSSLELGDSALYFCASSLGGQGGDTQYFGPGTRLTVL.

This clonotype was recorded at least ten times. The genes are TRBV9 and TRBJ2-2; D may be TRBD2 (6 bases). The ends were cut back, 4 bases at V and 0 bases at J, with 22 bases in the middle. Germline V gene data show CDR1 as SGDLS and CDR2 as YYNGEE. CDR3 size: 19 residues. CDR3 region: CASSSPERIRDSNTGELFF. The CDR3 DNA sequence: TGTGCCAGCAGCTCCCCAGAACGGATCCGGGACTCGAACACCGGGGAGCTGTTTTTT.

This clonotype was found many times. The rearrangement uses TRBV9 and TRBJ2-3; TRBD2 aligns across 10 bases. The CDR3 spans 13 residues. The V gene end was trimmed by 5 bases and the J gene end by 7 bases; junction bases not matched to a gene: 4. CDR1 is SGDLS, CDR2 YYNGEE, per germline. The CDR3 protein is CASSGTSEHTQYF. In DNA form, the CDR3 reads TGTGCCAGCAGTGGGACTAGCGAACATACGCAGTATTTT. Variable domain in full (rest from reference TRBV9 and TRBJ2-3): DSGVTQTPKHLITATGQRVTLRCSPRSGDLSVYWYQQSLDQGLQFLIQYYNGEERAKGNILERFSAQQFPDLHSELNLSSLELGDSALYFCASSGTSEHTQYFGPGTRLTVL.

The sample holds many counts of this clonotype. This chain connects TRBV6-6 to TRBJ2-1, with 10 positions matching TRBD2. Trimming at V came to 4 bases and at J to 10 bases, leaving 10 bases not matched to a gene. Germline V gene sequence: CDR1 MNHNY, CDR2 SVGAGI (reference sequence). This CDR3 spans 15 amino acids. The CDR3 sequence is CASSLTSGVLREQFF. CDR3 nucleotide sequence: TGTGCCAGCAGTTTAACTAGCGGGGTGCTCCGGGAGCAGTTCTTC.

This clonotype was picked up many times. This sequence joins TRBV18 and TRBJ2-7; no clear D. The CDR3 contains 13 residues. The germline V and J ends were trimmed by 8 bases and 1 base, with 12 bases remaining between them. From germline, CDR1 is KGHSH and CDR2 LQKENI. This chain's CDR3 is CASSPDGSYEQYF. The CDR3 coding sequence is TGTGCCAGCAGCCCCGACGGTTCCTACGAGCAGTACTTC.

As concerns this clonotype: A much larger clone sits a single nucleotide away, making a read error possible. The DNA for the CDR3 is TGCGACAGCAGTGAGTCGGGGGTACGGGAGACCCAGTACTTC. This translates into CDSSESGVRETQYF. This chain joins TRBV10-2 and TRBJ2-5, with D possibly TRBD2 on 6 matching bases. Germline-derived CDR1 and CDR2 are WSHSY and SAAADI. This CDR3 region has 14 residues.

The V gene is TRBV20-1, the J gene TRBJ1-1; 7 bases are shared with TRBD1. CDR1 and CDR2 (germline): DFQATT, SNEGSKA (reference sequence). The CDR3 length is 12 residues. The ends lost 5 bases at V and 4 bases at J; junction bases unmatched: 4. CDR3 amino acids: CSAYRGGTEAFF. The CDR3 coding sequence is TGCAGTGCTTACAGGGGAGGCACTGAAGCTTTCTTT.

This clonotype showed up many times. CDR3 region: CASSQGLAGGEQYF. As DNA, the CDR3 is TGTGCCAGCAGCCAGGGACTAGCGGGAGGCGAGCAGTACTTC. J is TRBJ2-7 and V is TRBV6-5, with 15 nucleotides matching TRBD2. V lost 6 bases to trimming and J lost 6 bases; unmatched junction nucleotides: 3. Per germline, CDR1 MNHEY and CDR2 SVGAGI. This CDR3 is built from 14 residues.

The CDR3 sequence: CATSDPPWRGEVDTQYF. The CDR3 DNA follows: TGTGCCACCAGTGATCCCCCCTGGCGGGGGGAGGTAGATACGCAGTATTTT. J is TRBJ2-3 and V is TRBV24-1, with 8 nucleotides matching TRBD2. This CDR3 has 17 amino acids. After removal of 3 bases from V and 5 bases from J, the junction contained 12 bases not matched to a gene. The germline CDR1 and CDR2 sequences are KGHDR and SFDVKD.

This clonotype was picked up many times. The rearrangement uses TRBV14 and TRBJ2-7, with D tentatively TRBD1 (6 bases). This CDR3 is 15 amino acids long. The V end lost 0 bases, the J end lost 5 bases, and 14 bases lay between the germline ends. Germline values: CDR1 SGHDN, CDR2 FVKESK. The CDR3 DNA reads TGTGCCAGCAGCCAAGAGCGAGTGGGGGCCAACGAGCAGTACTTC. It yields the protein CASSQERVGANEQYF.

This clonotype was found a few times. The CDR3 nucleotides are TGCGCCAACCGGCCGGGACTAGGAGATACGCAGTATTTT. This codes for CANRPGLGDTQYF. V and J are TRBV5-1 and TRBJ2-3, with TRBD2 identical over 8 bases. Germline CDR1 reads SGHRS; CDR2 reads YFSETQ. The CDR3 totals 13 residues. V gave up 9 bases and J gave up 5 bases; unmatched junction bases: 8.

The CDR3 sequence is CASSESLQGGGTEAFF. Written as DNA, the CDR3 is TGTGCCAGCAGCGAAAGCCTACAGGGTGGTGGCACTGAAGCTTTCTTT. V is TRBV3-1 and J is TRBJ1-1, with D perhaps matching TRBD1 (6 bases). Germline V lookup: CDR1 LGHDT, CDR2 YNNKEL (reference sequence). This CDR3 is 16 amino acids long. V lost 5 bases, J lost 4 bases, and 20 bases lay in between.

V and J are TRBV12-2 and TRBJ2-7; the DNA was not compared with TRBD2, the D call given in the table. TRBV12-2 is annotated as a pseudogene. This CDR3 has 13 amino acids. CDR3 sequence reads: CASRLRGRDEQYF. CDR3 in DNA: TGTGCAAGTCGCCTTCGCGGGCGGGACGAGCAGTACTTC.

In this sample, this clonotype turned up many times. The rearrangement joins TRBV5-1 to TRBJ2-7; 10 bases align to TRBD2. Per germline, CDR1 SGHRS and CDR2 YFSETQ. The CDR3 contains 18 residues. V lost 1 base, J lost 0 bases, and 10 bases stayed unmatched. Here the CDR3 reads CASSLRAGLAITSYEQYF. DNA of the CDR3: TGCGCCAGCAGCTTGAGGGCGGGACTAGCGATCACCTCCTACGAGCAGTACTTC.

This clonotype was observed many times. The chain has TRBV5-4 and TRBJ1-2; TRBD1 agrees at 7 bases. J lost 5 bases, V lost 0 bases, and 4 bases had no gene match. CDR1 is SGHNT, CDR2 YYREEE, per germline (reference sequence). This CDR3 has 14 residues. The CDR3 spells CASSLGTGQYGYTF. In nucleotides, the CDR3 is TGTGCCAGCAGCTTGGGGACAGGCCAATATGGCTACACCTTC.

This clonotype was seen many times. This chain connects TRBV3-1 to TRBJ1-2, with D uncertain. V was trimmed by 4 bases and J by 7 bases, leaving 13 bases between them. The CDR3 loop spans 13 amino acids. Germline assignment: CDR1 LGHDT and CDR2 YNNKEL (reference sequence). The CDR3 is CASSPSTRGGYTF. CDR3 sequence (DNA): TGTGCCAGCAGCCCTTCTACTCGGGGTGGCTACACCTTC. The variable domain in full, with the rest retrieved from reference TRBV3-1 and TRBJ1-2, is DTAVSQTPKYLVTQMGNDKSIKCEQNLGHDTMYWYKQDSKKFLKIMFSYNNKELIINETVPNRFSPKSPDKAHLNLHINSLELGDSAVYFCASSPSTRGGYTFGSGTRLTVV.

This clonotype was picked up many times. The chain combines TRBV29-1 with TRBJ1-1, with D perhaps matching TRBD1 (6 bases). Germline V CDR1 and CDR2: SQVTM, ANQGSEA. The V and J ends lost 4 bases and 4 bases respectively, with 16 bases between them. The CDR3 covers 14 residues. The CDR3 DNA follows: TGCAGCGTTGCCAGAGACAGGCTTGGCACTGAAGCTTTCTTT. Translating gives CSVARDRLGTEAFF.

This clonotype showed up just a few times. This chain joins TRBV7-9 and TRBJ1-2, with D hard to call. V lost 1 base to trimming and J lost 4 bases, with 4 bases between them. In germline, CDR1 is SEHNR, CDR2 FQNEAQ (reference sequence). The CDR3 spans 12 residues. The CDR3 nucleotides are TGTGCCAGCAGCTTAGTGGCCTATGGCTACACCTTC. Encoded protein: CASSLVAYGYTF.

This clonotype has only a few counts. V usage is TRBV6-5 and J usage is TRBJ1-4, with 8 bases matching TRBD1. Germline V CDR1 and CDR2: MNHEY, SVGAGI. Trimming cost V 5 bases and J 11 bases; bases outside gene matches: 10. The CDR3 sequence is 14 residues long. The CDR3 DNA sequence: TGTGCCAGCAGTCCCGGACAGGGCTGGAATAAACTGTTTTTT. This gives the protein CASSPGQGWNKLFF.

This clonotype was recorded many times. The CDR3 spells CASSKEAATGTISYNSPLHF. CDR3 coding DNA: TGTGCCAGCAGCAAAGAGGCTGCGACAGGGACTATCTCCTATAATTCACCCCTCCACTTT. V and J are TRBV21-1 and TRBJ1-6; the table's D gene call, TRBD1, was not cross checked with the DNA. TRBV21-1 is noted as a pseudogene. This CDR3 comprises 20 residues.

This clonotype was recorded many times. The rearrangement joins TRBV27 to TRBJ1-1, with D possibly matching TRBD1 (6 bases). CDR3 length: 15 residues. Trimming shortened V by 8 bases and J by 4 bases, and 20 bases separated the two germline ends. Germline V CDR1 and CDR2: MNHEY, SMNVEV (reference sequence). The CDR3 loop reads CASSWSGRGGTEAFF. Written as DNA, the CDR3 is TGTGCCAGCTCCTGGAGTGGACGAGGGGGCACTGAAGCTTTCTTT.

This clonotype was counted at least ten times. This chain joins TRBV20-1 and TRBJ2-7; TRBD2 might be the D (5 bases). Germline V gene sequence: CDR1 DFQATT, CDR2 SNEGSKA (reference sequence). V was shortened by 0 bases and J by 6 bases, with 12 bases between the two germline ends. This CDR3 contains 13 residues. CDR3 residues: CSARESGESEQYF. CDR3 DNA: TGCAGTGCTAGAGAATCCGGGGAGAGCGAGCAGTACTTC.

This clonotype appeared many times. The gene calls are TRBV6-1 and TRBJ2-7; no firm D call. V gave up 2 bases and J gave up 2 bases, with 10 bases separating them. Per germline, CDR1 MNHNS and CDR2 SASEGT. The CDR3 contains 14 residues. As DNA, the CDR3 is TGTGCCAGCAGTGAATATGGCCCCCCCTACGAGCAGTACTTC. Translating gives CASSEYGPPYEQYF.

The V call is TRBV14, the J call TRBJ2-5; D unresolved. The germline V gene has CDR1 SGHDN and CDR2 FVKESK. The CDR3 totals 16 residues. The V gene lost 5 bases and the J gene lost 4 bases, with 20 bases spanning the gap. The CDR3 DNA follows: TGTGCCAGCAGCACGCCACGAGGCGGAATCGGAGAGACCCAGTACTTC. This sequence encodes CASSTPRGGIGETQYF.

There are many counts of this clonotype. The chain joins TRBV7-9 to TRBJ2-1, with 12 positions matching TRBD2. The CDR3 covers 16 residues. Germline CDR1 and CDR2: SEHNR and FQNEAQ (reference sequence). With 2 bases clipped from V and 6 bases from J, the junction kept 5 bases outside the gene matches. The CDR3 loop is CASSLFRLAGANEQFF. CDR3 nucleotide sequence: TGTGCCAGCAGCTTATTCCGACTAGCGGGAGCCAATGAGCAGTTCTTC.

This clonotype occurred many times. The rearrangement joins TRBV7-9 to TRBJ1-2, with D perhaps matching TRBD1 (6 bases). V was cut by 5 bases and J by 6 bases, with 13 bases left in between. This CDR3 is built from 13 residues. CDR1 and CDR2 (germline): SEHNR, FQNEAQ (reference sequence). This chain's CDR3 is CASSQDRRDGYTF. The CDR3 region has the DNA TGTGCCAGCAGCCAGGACAGAAGAGATGGCTACACCTTC.